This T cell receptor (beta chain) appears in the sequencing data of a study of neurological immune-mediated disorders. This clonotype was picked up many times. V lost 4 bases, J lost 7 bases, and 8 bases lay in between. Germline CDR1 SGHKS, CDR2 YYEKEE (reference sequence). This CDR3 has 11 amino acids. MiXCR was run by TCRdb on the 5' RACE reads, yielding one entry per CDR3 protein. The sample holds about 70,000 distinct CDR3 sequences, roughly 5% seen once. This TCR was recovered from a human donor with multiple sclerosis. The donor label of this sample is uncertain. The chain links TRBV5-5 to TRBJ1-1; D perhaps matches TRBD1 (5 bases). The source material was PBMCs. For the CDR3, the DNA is TGTGCCAGCAGCCCAGACAGTGAAGCTTTCTTT. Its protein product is CASSPDSEAFF.